This entry lists 30 T cell receptor beta chains sequenced from one sample in a study of technical replicates of blood from a few donors. The protocol was immunoSEQ multiplex PCR, while the TCRdb copy is restricted to in-frame clones and leaves out a portion. The table records 67,000 or so clones, over 95% of them present only once. Sequencing was carried out using T cells isolated from PBMCs. These receptor sequences come from a human donor in good health.

This clone was seen a single time. The V call is TRBV7-2, the J call TRBJ2-7; 8 nucleotides line up with TRBD2. The CDR3 extends over 15 amino acids. Per the germline V gene, CDR1 is SGHTA and CDR2 is FQGNSA. The V segment lost 2 bases and the J segment 2 bases; nucleotides outside the gene matches: 5. The CDR3 loop is CASSLYRGGPYEQYF. The CDR3 coding sequence is TGTGCCAGCAGCTTATATCGGGGGGGCCCCTACGAGCAGTACTTC.

The chain is built from TRBV29-1 and TRBJ1-1; 7 bases agree with TRBD1. V gave up 4 bases and J gave up 4 bases; unmatched junction bases: 9. Per germline, CDR1 SQVTM and CDR2 ANQGSEA. The CDR3 loop spans 14 amino acids. The CDR3 sequence: CSVGGGRGVTEAFF. The CDR3 region has the DNA TGCAGCGTTGGAGGCGGCAGGGGGGTCACTGAAGCTTTCTTT.

The chain couples TRBV11-1 to TRBJ1-1; D not certain. Trimming shortened V by 6 bases and J by 2 bases, and 10 bases separated the two germline ends. The length of the CDR3 is 13 residues. Germline loops: CDR1 SGHAT, CDR2 FQDESV (reference sequence). The CDR3 sequence is CASRLRYNTEAFF. The CDR3 DNA reads TGTGCCAGCAGACTGAGATACAACACTGAAGCTTTCTTT.

This chain connects TRBV28 to TRBJ2-7; 7 positions match TRBD1. V shed 5 bases, J shed 2 bases, and the junction held 3 bases outside the gene matches. Germline V lookup: CDR1 MDHEN, CDR2 SYDVKM. The CDR3 contains 13 residues. The CDR3 DNA reads TGTGCCAGCAGTCCGACAGGGCCCTACGAGCAGTACTTC. Translation: CASSPTGPYEQYF.

The gene calls are TRBV19 and TRBJ1-1; no firm D call. The V end lost 2 bases, the J end lost 4 bases, and 17 bases lay between the germline ends. The germline CDR1 and CDR2 sequences are LNHDA and SQIVND (reference sequence). The CDR3 is 16 amino acids. In DNA, the CDR3 is TGTGCCAGTAGTATAAGTGGCCCAAGGAGAGGCACTGAAGCTTTCTTT. It codes for CASSISGPRRGTEAFF. The full variable domain, in which reference TRBV19 and TRBJ1-1 provide the parts outside the CDR3, is DGGITQSPKYLFRKEGQNVTLSCEQNLNHDAMYWYRQDPGQGLRLIYYSQIVNDFQKGDIAEGYSVSREKKESFPLTVTSAQKNPTAFYLCASSISGPRRGTEAFFGQGTRLTVV.

The chain employs TRBV10-3 and TRBJ2-7, with 11 bases that match TRBD2. The J segment lost 3 bases and the V segment lost 6 bases, leaving 1 base of the junction unmatched. The CDR3 runs to 13 residues. CDR1 and CDR2 from the germline V gene are ENHRY and SYGVKD. The CDR3 bases are TGTGCCATCAGCGGGACTAGCGGCTACGAGCAGTACTTC. Protein sequence: CAISGTSGYEQYF.

The chain has TRBV6-6 and TRBJ2-2; D perhaps matches TRBD2 (5 bases). The CDR3 consists of 13 residues. The V and J ends lost 2 bases and 4 bases respectively, with 5 bases between them. Germline V gives CDR1 MNHNY, CDR2 SVGAGI (reference sequence). The CDR3 DNA sequence: TGTGCCAGCAGTTACGGGAGCACCGGGGAGCTGTTTTTT. Translation: CASSYGSTGELFF.

This rearrangement joins TRBV7-9 to TRBJ1-3; D is perhaps TRBD1 (6 bases). From germline, CDR1 is SEHNR and CDR2 FQNEAQ (reference sequence). With 5 bases removed from V and 0 bases from J, the gap between germline ends came to 8 bases. The CDR3 spans 14 residues. The CDR3 region has the DNA TGTGCCAGCAGCACAGGGAGCTCTGGAAACACCATATATTTT. Its translation: CASSTGSSGNTIYF. Combining the CDR3 with reference TRBV7-9 and TRBJ1-3 gives the whole variable domain DTGVSQNPRHKITKRGQNVTFRCDPISEHNRLYWYRQTLGQGPEFLTYFQNEAQLEKSRLLSDRFSAERPKGSFSTLEIQRTEQGDSAMYLCASSTGSSGNTIYFGEGSWLTVV.

V and J are TRBV11-3 and TRBJ2-5; 10 bases map to TRBD2. The V gene end was trimmed by 1 base and the J gene end by 5 bases; junction bases not matched to a gene: 10. The V gene's germline CDR1 is SGHNT and CDR2 YENEEA. There are 17 residues in the CDR3. CDR3 amino acids: CASSLGGPSGSQETQYF. The CDR3 bases are TGTGCCAGCAGCTTAGGGGGTCCTAGCGGGAGCCAGGAGACCCAGTACTTC.

This clone occurred once. The chain combines TRBV7-9 with TRBJ2-7; weak D call: TRBD2 (5 bases). The ends were cut back, 4 bases at V and 3 bases at J, with 7 bases in the middle. Germline CDR1 and CDR2: SEHNR and FQNEAQ (reference sequence). The CDR3 runs 12 residues. CDR3 DNA: TGTGCCAGCAGCTCCCGGGACTACGAGCAGTACTTC. This codes for CASSSRDYEQYF.

V is TRBV15 and J is TRBJ2-1; 7 bases are shared with TRBD2. Unmatched junction bases numbered 4, after V lost 5 bases and J lost 3 bases. CDR3 length: 14 amino acids. Germline V gene lookup returns CDR1 LNHNV and CDR2 YYDKDF (reference sequence). The chain's CDR3 is CATSGSSGYNEQFF. The DNA for the CDR3 is TGTGCCACCAGCGGTTCTAGCGGCTACAATGAGCAGTTCTTC.

This sequence joins TRBV7-9 and TRBJ2-5, with 7 bases identical to TRBD2. The CDR3 loop spans 17 amino acids. Germline CDR1 and CDR2: SEHNR and FQNEAQ (reference sequence). V lost 3 bases, J lost 0 bases, and 10 bases stayed unmatched. This CDR3 reads CASSFGTGGSYQETQYF. CDR3 DNA sequence: TGTGCCAGCAGCTTCGGAACGGGGGGATCGTACCAAGAGACCCAGTACTTC.

This chain joins TRBV11-1 and TRBJ2-5, with TRBD1 matching over 8 bases. With 3 bases clipped from V and 7 bases from J, the junction kept 10 bases outside the gene matches. Per germline, CDR1 SGHAT and CDR2 FQDESV (reference sequence). The CDR3 consists of 15 residues. This chain's CDR3 is CASSLGQAIMGTQYF. The CDR3 DNA is TGTGCCAGCAGCTTGGGACAGGCCATTATGGGGACCCAGTACTTC.

CDR3 residues: CASSQGTVAGNTIYF. The CDR3 DNA follows: TGTGCCAGCAGCCAAGGGACAGTCGCTGGAAACACCATATATTTT. The chain employs TRBV14 and TRBJ1-3; D may be TRBD1 (6 bases). The CDR3 is 15 residues long. Germline V gene data show CDR1 as SGHDN and CDR2 as FVKESK. The V end was cut by 1 base, the J end by 2 bases, with 9 bases between.

V and J are TRBV7-8 and TRBJ2-2, with 9 nucleotides matching TRBD2. The CDR3 contains 17 residues. Germline V lookup: CDR1 SGHVS, CDR2 FQNEAQ. V was clipped by 1 base and J by 6 bases; unmatched bases: 9. The CDR3 spells CASSLVYGGGAAGELFF. CDR3 bases: TGTGCCAGCAGCTTAGTATATGGCGGGGGGGCCGCCGGGGAGCTGTTTTTT. Complete variable domain (other parts from reference TRBV7-8 and TRBJ2-2): GAGVSQSPRYKVAKRGQDVALRCDPISGHVSLFWYQQALGQGPEFLTYFQNEAQLDKSGLPSDRFFAERPEGSVSTLKIQRTQQEDSAVYLCASSLVYGGGAAGELFFGEGSRLTVL.

The chain has TRBV5-1 and TRBJ1-5; the match to TRBD1 covers 9 bases. V dropped 4 bases and J dropped 8; count of bases not matched to a gene: 10. The CDR3 runs 15 residues. Germline V lookup: CDR1 SGHRS, CDR2 YFSETQ. CDR3 nucleotide sequence: TGCGCCAGCAGCCCGGGACAGGGAGGGAATGAGCCCCAGCATTTT. Encoded protein: CASSPGQGGNEPQHF.

The chain has TRBV28 and TRBJ2-1, with 8 bases that match TRBD1. V shed 11 bases and J 3 bases; nucleotides not matched to a gene: 3. Germline V lookup: CDR1 MDHEN, CDR2 SYDVKM. The CDR3 has 12 amino acids. CDR3 nucleotides: TGTGCCTCAGGGGGCGGCTACAATGAGCAGTTCTTC. Its protein product is CASGGGYNEQFF. The full variable domain, completed using reference TRBV28 and TRBJ2-1, is DVKVTQSSRYLVKRTGEKVFLECVQDMDHENMFWYRQDPGLGLRLIYFSYDVKMKEKGDIPEGYSVSREKKERFSLILESASTNQTSMYLCASGGGYNEQFFGPGTRLTVL.

The CDR3 spells CASSHLTGRSGELFF. The CDR3 region has the DNA TGCGCCAGCAGCCACCTAACAGGGAGATCCGGGGAGCTGTTTTTT. This chain connects TRBV4-1 to TRBJ2-2; D perhaps matches TRBD1 (6 bases). V lost 3 bases and J lost 6, with 14 bases in between. The CDR3 extends over 15 amino acids. Per germline, CDR1 MGHRA and CDR2 YSYEKL.

This chain links TRBV29-1 with TRBJ2-7, with D possibly being TRBD2 (6 bases). Looked up from germline, CDR1 is SQVTM and CDR2 is ANQGSEA. V was clipped by 7 bases and J by 5 bases, with 12 bases between them. The CDR3 contains 11 residues. This chain's CDR3 is CSADGEDEQYF. The CDR3 nucleotides read TGCAGCGCTGACGGGGAGGACGAGCAGTACTTC.

This chain connects TRBV18 to TRBJ2-5; unclear D gene. The CDR3 extends over 14 amino acids. CDR1 and CDR2 (germline): KGHSH, LQKENI. With 3 bases removed from V and 2 bases from J, the gap between germline ends came to 10 bases. DNA for the CDR3: TGTGCCAGCTCACCGAAGCCTCAACAAGAGACCCAGTACTTC. Protein: CASSPKPQQETQYF.

V and J are TRBV10-3 and TRBJ2-2, with TRBD1 identical over 8 bases. This CDR3 is built from 13 residues. Germline trimming cut 6 bases from V and 5 bases from J; bases unmatched to any gene: 2. Germline V CDR1 and CDR2: ENHRY, SYGVKD. The DNA of the CDR3 is TGTGCCATCAGGACAGGGGAGACCGGGGAGCTGTTTTTT. Protein product: CAIRTGETGELFF.

The V and J genes are TRBV12-5 and TRBJ2-7; 13 nucleotides match TRBD2. The CDR3 runs 19 residues. Germline V lookup: CDR1 LGHNT, CDR2 FRNRAP. After removal of 1 base from V and 3 bases from J, the junction contained 12 bases not matched to a gene. The CDR3 DNA follows: TGTGCTAGTGGTTTGGCTGGACTAGCGGGAGAAGGCGAAGGCTACGAGCAGTACTTC. Protein product: CASGLAGLAGEGEGYEQYF.

This sequence joins TRBV30 and TRBJ1-3, with D perhaps TRBD1 (5 bases). Deletions cut 4 bases from V and 12 bases from J, with 22 bases between. The CDR3 consists of 14 residues. Germline V lookup: CDR1 GTSNPN, CDR2 SVGIG (reference sequence). CDR3 coding DNA: TGTGCCTGGAATTCCGCGTTCGGGGGAGGGGTCATATATTTT. Encoded protein: CAWNSAFGGGVIYF. The variable domain in full, completed from reference TRBV30 and TRBJ1-3, reads SQTIHQWPATLVQPVGSPLSLECTVEGTSNPNLYWYRQAAGRGLQLLFYSVGIGQISSEVPQNLSASRPQDRQFILSSKKLLLSDSGFYLCAWNSAFGGGVIYFGEGSWLTVV.

This clone was detected only once. The chain has TRBV7-9 and TRBJ2-5; TRBD1 agrees at 7 bases. Germline CDR1 and CDR2: SEHNR and FQNEAQ (reference sequence). This CDR3 contains 14 residues. V trimming: 7 bases; J trimming: 5 bases; junction bases outside the gene matches: 10. The CDR3 region has the DNA TGTGCCAGCACCGCTAAGGACAGGAGGGAGACCCAGTACTTC. As protein: CASTAKDRRETQYF.

This chain links TRBV6-5 with TRBJ2-5; TRBD2 matches at 9 bases. The V and J ends lost 6 bases and 2 bases, in that order; junction bases with no gene match: 7. Germline-derived CDR1 and CDR2 are MNHEY and SVGAGI. This CDR3 spans 15 amino acids. CDR3 residues: CASSRATSGQETQYF. The DNA for the CDR3 is TGTGCCAGCAGCCGCGCAACTAGCGGGCAAGAGACCCAGTACTTC.

This chain uses TRBV5-1 with TRBJ2-2, with TRBD1 identical over 7 bases. Trimming removed 1 base from V and 2 bases from J; junction bases left unmatched: 5. The CDR3 runs to 16 residues. CDR1 SGHRS and CDR2 YFSETQ come from the germline V gene. The CDR3 reads CASSLWDRLNTGELFF. The CDR3 nucleotides read TGCGCCAGCAGCTTGTGGGACAGACTTAACACCGGGGAGCTGTTTTTT. The whole variable domain, filled in from reference TRBV5-1 and TRBJ2-2, reads KAGVTQTPRYLIKTRGQQVTLSCSPISGHRSVSWYQQTPGQGLQFLFEYFSETQRNKGNFPGRFSGRQFSNSRSEMNVSTLELGDSALYLCASSLWDRLNTGELFFGEGSRLTVL.

The rearrangement uses TRBV11-2 and TRBJ1-4, with 7 bases aligning to TRBD1. Germline loops: CDR1 SGHAT, CDR2 FQNNGV. Trimming took 5 bases from V and 4 from J; bases not matched to a gene: 10. The CDR3 extends over 16 amino acids. CDR3 protein: CASSRSRGTVNEKLFF. CDR3 nucleotides: TGTGCCAGCAGCCGTAGCCGCGGGACAGTTAATGAAAAACTGTTTTTT.

The chain couples TRBV4-1 to TRBJ2-7, with 8 nucleotides matching TRBD2. CDR1 and CDR2 (germline): MGHRA, YSYEKL. V shed 2 bases and J 1 base; nucleotides not matched to a gene: 13. There are 18 residues in the CDR3. The CDR3, as DNA: TGCGCCAGCAGCCAATATACCTCAAGCGGGGGTCTATCCTACGAGCAGTACTTC. Translated: CASSQYTSSGGLSYEQYF.

This sequence joins TRBV6-5 and TRBJ2-1; 8 positions agree with TRBD2. With V trimmed by 4 bases and J by 7 bases, 9 bases remained unmatched. The CDR3 totals 15 residues. Germline lookup yields CDR1 MNHEY and CDR2 SVGAGI. The CDR3 nucleotides read TGTGCCAGCAGTTCCCCGGGGACTAGGTTTAATGAGCAGTTCTTC. Protein sequence: CASSSPGTRFNEQFF.

The chain couples TRBV7-2 to TRBJ1-5; D call uncertain. This CDR3 is 13 amino acids long. CDR1 is SGHTA, CDR2 FQGNSA, per germline. V was trimmed by 4 bases and J by 4 bases, leaving 8 bases between them. The CDR3 is CASSSFNNQPQHF. The CDR3, as DNA: TGTGCCAGCAGCTCCTTTAATAATCAGCCCCAGCATTTT.